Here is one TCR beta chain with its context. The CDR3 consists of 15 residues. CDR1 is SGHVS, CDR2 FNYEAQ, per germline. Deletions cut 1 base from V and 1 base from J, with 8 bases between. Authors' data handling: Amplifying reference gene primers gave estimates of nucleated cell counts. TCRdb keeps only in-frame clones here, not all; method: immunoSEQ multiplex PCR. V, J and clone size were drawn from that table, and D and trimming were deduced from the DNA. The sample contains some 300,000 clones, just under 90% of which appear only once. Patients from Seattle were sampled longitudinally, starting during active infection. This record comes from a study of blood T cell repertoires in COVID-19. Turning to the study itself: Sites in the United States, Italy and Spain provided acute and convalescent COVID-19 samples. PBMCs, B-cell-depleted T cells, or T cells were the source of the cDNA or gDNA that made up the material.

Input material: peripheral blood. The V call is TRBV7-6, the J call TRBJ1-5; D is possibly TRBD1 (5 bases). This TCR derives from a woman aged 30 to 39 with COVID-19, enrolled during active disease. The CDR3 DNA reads TGTGCCAGCAGCTTAGAGCAGGGAAGCAATCAGCCCCAGCATTTT. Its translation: CASSLEQGSNQPQHF.